A selection of T cell receptor beta chains follows, all from one sample in a study of blood T cells in healthy people across ages. MiXCR, run by TCRdb on the 5' RACE reads, gives a single entry per CDR3 protein. The sample gives approximately 600,000 distinct CDR3 sequences, approximately 50% of which show up once; 35% to 40% is in the top ten. The sample was blood. The receptors derive from a man between 60 and 75 years old in good health. CDR3s leave out the opening cysteine and the closing phenylalanine or tryptophan.

13 | TRBJ2-7 | TRBV4-1 | ASSQGDSNTYEQY
12 | TRBJ2-5 | TRBV2 | ASSGQGVRETQY
14 | TRBJ1-4 | TRBV15 | ATSRGSSATNEKLF
11 | TRBJ1-2 | TRBV25-1 | ASSPPANYGYT
13 | TRBJ2-7 | TRBV5-1 | ASSTGGMLAYEQY
12 | TRBJ2-5 | TRBV20-1 | SASQDPSQETQY
15 | TRBJ2-7 | TRBV12-3/TRBV12-4 | ASSPLVGRGNLYEQY
13 | TRBJ2-2 | TRBV7-2 | ASSLRGVNTGELF
13 | TRBJ1-2 | TRBV5-1 | ASSLQGQTNYGYT
12 | TRBJ1-2 | TRBV29-1 | SVEGGPLSYGYT
12 | TRBJ2-7 | TRBV12-3/TRBV12-4 | ASSLEGSSREQY
13 | TRBJ1-6 | TRBV12-3/TRBV12-4 | ASSLDRSYNSPLH
11 | TRBJ2-4 | TRBV11-2 | ANSIETSVRQY
13 | TRBJ2-3 | TRBV7-9 | ASSFLTGGTDTQY
13 | NA | TRBV20-1 | SARDQTTNQETQY
14 | TRBJ2-1 | TRBV4-2 | ASSQDGTPPYNEQF
13 | TRBJ2-4 | TRBV9 | ASSVHRQGGNIQY
12 | TRBJ2-7 | TRBV6-5 | AGSRQGSSYEQY
11 | TRBJ1-2 | TRBV29-1 | SATDRDGRGYT
12 | TRBJ2-1 | TRBV7-2 | ASSLTGMRGEQF
10 | TRBJ1-5 | TRBV28 | ASSLLDQPQH
13 | TRBJ2-6 | TRBV6-5 | ASSYGISGANVLT
15 | TRBJ2-3 | TRBV12-3/TRBV12-4 | ASSLARGQTGTDTQY
13 | TRBJ1-4 | TRBV11-2 | ASSLVTASNEKLF
12 | TRBJ2-3 | TRBV28 | ASSRDAPGDTQY
11 | TRBJ1-2 | TRBV2 | ASSSEDVAGYT
12 | TRBJ2-5 | TRBV12-3/TRBV12-4 | ASSLDGGGETQY
14 | TRBJ2-5 | TRBV10-3 | AITPGLAGGRETQY
13 | NA | TRBV20-1 | SAIPGTSGLYEQY
11 | NA | TRBV7-2 | ASSSTVGVEQY
14 | TRBJ1-1 | TRBV5-1 | ASSLGTGGVGTEAF
12 | TRBJ2-1 | TRBV2 | ASSDWSSYNEQF
11 | TRBJ2-5 | TRBV6-6 | ASNGQPQETQY
12 | TRBJ2-6 | TRBV20-1 | SAREVPGANVLT
11 | TRBJ2-5 | TRBV6-1 | AIDWFQQETQY
15 | TRBJ2-2 | TRBV7-2 | ASSLGSGGPYTGELF
10 | TRBJ1-2 | TRBV15 | ATSRDGYGYT
14 | TRBJ2-1 | TRBV4-2 | ASSPGLAGMNNEQF
13 | TRBJ2-1 | TRBV7-2 | ASSLAGTRHNEQF
10 | TRBJ2-1 | TRBV3-1 | ASSQFRGEQF
13 | TRBJ2-5 | TRBV28 | ASSLGGQGEETQY
11 | TRBJ2-1 | TRBV4-2 | ASSQGTTLEQF
16 | TRBJ1-6 | TRBV2 | ASSVNGRRSSYNSPLH
13 | TRBJ1-4 | TRBV5-5 | ASSLGGQLNEKLF
13 | TRBJ1-1 | TRBV6-5 | ASTSQGRGNTEAF
12 | TRBJ1-5 | TRBV5-1 | ASSLVTGSQPQH
12 | TRBJ1-2 | TRBV25-1 | ASSDTGASYGYT
12 | TRBJ2-1 | TRBV20-1 | SARRQEFPNEQF
13 | TRBJ1-2 | TRBV4-1 | ASSQDPDRGYGYT
13 | TRBJ2-7 | TRBV6-2/TRBV6-3 | ASSYSGTDSYEQY
15 | TRBJ2-3 | TRBV6-1 | ASSPSAGAKFADTQY
15 | TRBJ1-2 | TRBV12-3/TRBV12-4 | ASSPRKGGHGDYGYT
13 | TRBJ2-7 | TRBV18 | ASSPGGTSSYEQY
15 | TRBJ2-1 | TRBV12-3/TRBV12-4 | ASIPGLPTSAENEQF
12 | TRBJ2-1 | TRBV18 | ASSPRLGDNEQF
15 | TRBJ2-3 | TRBV5-1 | ASSLAPGQSSTDTQY
12 | TRBJ2-3 | TRBV10-1 | ASSDGGGTDTQY
13 | TRBJ2-5 | TRBV5-1 | ASSATPLGQETQY
13 | TRBJ1-1 | TRBV6-1 | ASSDGPVGYTGAF
12 | TRBJ2-1 | TRBV20-1 | SALRDRTYNEQF